Sequencing of this TCR beta chain was carried out in a study of CD8 T cells in Susac syndrome. Regarding the study as a whole: As acknowledged by the study, its TCR sequencing and HLA analysis included a relatively small number of individuals.

Trimming cost V 1 base and J 8 bases, with 15 bases left between them. The CDR3 is 14 amino acids. Germline CDR1 reads LGHDT; CDR2 reads YNNKEL (reference sequence). Regarding this clonotype: Its antigen is still unknown.

After extraction with the RNeasy kit, roughly 0.5 to 1 ug of the RNA was reverse transcribed using random hexamers. TCRdb ran MiXCR on the immunoSEQ multiplex PCR reads and lists one entry per CDR3 protein. Among roughly 130,000 distinct CDR3 sequences listed, roughly 95% were seen once. Sequencing of TCR beta was performed on blood CD8+ and CD4+ T cells. The chain employs TRBV3-1 and TRBJ2-7; D ambiguous. The sequence derives from a human donor in good health. Sequences were obtained from CD4+ T cells from PBMCs. CDR3 amino acids: CASSQGHQTVKQYF. The DNA for the CDR3 is TGTGCCAGCAGCCAAGGCCATCAGACGGTCAAGCAGTACTTC.